This T cell receptor beta chain was captured in a study of CD8 T cells in ankylosing spondylitis. Study observations and caveats: One TCR beta motif, made up of several highly homologous variants, appeared characteristic of ankylosing spondylitis blood. Earlier authors reported some of these motif variants in reactive arthritis synovial fluid and blood. In ankylosing spondylitis patients, matched synovial fluid reportedly showed significant enrichment of disease-linked clones.

This CDR3 is built from 15 residues. V gave up 3 bases and J gave up 4 bases, with 10 bases separating them. Germline V CDR1 and CDR2: MNHEY, SVGAGI. Concerning this clonotype itself: The target antigen is unknown.

By quantitative 5'-RACE with molecular barcodes, the TCR beta libraries were made. TCRdb processed the 5' RACE reads anew with MiXCR; each CDR3 protein has one entry. The profile covers under 550,000 distinct CDR3 sequences, with roughly 26% appearing a single time and under 0.9% taken by the ten largest. The sequencing sample was made of blood, either unsorted or a sorted T cell fraction (not recorded which). The rearrangement links TRBV6-5 to TRBJ1-6; D possibly corresponds to TRBD1 (6 bases). The sequence was obtained from a male donor with ankylosing spondylitis. The CDR3 coding sequence is TGTGCCAGCAGTTATACTAGGGGGTATAATTCACCCCTCCACTTT. Its translation: CASSYTRGYNSPLHF.